The TCR beta chain under discussion was sequenced for a study of T cells in Graves' hyperthyroidism and ophthalmopathy. This clonotype was observed a handful of times. The TCR beta CDR3 regions underwent amplification using RNA transcripts as the source. TCR CDR3 underwent first-round RT-PCR with the HTBI primer set. TCRdb used MiXCR to reprocess the multiplex PCR reads, holding one entry per CDR3 protein. This sample yields about 400,000 distinct CDR3 sequences, of which roughly an eighth are seen a single time; around 30% belongs to the top ten. Trimming took 6 bases from V and 12 from J, leaving 9 bases between them. In germline, CDR1 is SNHLY, CDR2 FYNNEI. The CDR3 spans 10 residues.

The rearrangement joins TRBV2 to TRBJ2-1; D unclear. The sequence was collected from a man between 50 and 59 years old with Graves' ophthalmopathy. Source material: blood. The CDR3 DNA sequence: TGTGCCAGCAGCGGTGGCGGGCAGTTCTTC. Translated, it gives CASSGGGQFF.